One and the same sample provided the 20 T cell receptor beta chains below, sequenced in a study of blood T cell repertoires in COVID-19. This table comes from immunoSEQ multiplex PCR, and its TCRdb copy is limited to in-frame clones, with some not included. The data contain fewer than 150,000 clones, 84% of them singletons. The specimen sequenced was PBMCs or T cells enriched from blood (not recorded which). The receptors were gathered from a woman younger than 30 who had been exposed to COVID-19.

The gene calls are TRBV28 and TRBJ1-1, with D possibly TRBD1 on 6 matching bases. The CDR3 consists of 14 residues. Germline V CDR1 and CDR2: MDHEN, SYDVKM. The ends were cut back, 6 bases at V and 4 bases at J, with 15 bases in the middle. The CDR3 nucleotides read TGTGCCAGCAGGACCGGGGGGGCGAGCACTGAAGCTTTCTTT. It encodes CASRTGGASTEAFF.

V gene TRBV27 combines with J gene TRBJ1-2; TRBD1 agrees at 7 bases. V lost 1 base, J lost 4 bases, and 6 bases stayed unmatched. Looked up from germline, CDR1 is MNHEY and CDR2 is SMNVEV (reference sequence). The CDR3 runs to 15 residues. CDR3 bases: TGTGCCAGCAGTTTATTGGCAGGGGGAGGCTATGGCTACACCTTC. It specifies CASSLLAGGGYGYTF.

The chain uses TRBV27 and TRBJ1-5; no firm D call. CDR1 and CDR2 from the germline V gene are MNHEY and SMNVEV (reference sequence). The V gene lost 9 bases and the J gene lost 5 bases, with 17 bases spanning the gap. The CDR3 runs to 14 residues. The CDR3 protein is CARPGMSGDQPQHF. In nucleotides, the CDR3 is TGTGCCAGGCCCGGAATGAGCGGCGATCAGCCCCAGCATTTT.

This chain connects TRBV19 to TRBJ2-4; D is unclear. Trimming pared 2 bases from V and 8 bases from J, leaving 4 bases between. The V gene's germline CDR1 is LNHDA and CDR2 SQIVND (reference sequence). The CDR3 runs 11 residues. The CDR3 DNA reads as TGTGCCAGTAGTATAAGAGACATTCAGTACTTC. Its translation: CASSIRDIQYF.

The chain has TRBV7-9 and TRBJ2-5, with TRBD1 as a possible D gene (6 bases). This CDR3 has 14 amino acids. Germline V gene sequence: CDR1 SEHNR, CDR2 FQNEAQ (reference sequence). V shed 0 bases and J shed 4 bases, with 9 bases lying between them. The CDR3 region is CASSLAQGRETQYF. CDR3 nucleotides: TGTGCCAGCAGCTTAGCACAGGGCCGAGAGACCCAGTACTTC.

V gene TRBV30 combines with J gene TRBJ1-1; maybe TRBD1 (6 bases). V lost 0 bases to trimming and J lost 1 base, with 9 bases between them. This CDR3 is 14 amino acids long. Germline CDR1 and CDR2: GTSNPN and SVGIG (reference sequence). The CDR3 reads CAWSVLGGNTEAFF. The CDR3 nucleotides are TGTGCCTGGAGTGTACTAGGGGGGAACACTGAAGCTTTCTTT.

The gene calls are TRBV10-3 and TRBJ2-7; 8 nucleotides agree with TRBD2. The trim removed 6 bases at V and 2 bases at J, leaving 6 bases unmatched. Per the germline V gene, CDR1 is ENHRY and CDR2 is SYGVKD. This CDR3 is 14 amino acids long. The CDR3 reads CAISPGLGPYEQYF. CDR3 nucleotide sequence: TGTGCCATCAGCCCGGGACTAGGGCCCTACGAGCAGTACTTC.

The genes are TRBV7-9 and TRBJ2-2, with 7 positions matching TRBD1. V shed 3 bases and J 4 bases; nucleotides not matched to a gene: 2. This CDR3 is built from 14 residues. Looked up from germline, CDR1 is SEHNR and CDR2 is FQNEAQ (reference sequence). For the CDR3, the DNA is TGTGCCAGCAGCTTGTCAGGGGGCACCGGGGAGCTGTTTTTT. It specifies CASSLSGGTGELFF. Combining the CDR3 with reference TRBV7-9 and TRBJ2-2 gives the whole variable domain DTGVSQNPRHKITKRGQNVTFRCDPISEHNRLYWYRQTLGQGPEFLTYFQNEAQLEKSRLLSDRFSAERPKGSFSTLEIQRTEQGDSAMYLCASSLSGGTGELFFGEGSRLTVL.

This sequence joins TRBV18 and TRBJ1-6; tentative D call: TRBD1 (5 bases). Germline CDR1 KGHSH, CDR2 LQKENI. V was cut by 6 bases and J by 4 bases, with 10 bases left in between. This CDR3 spans 14 amino acids. CDR3 sequence reads: CASSHDRYNSPLHF. The CDR3 coding sequence is TGTGCCAGCTCCCACGACAGATATAATTCACCCCTCCACTTT.

The chain is built from TRBV7-9 and TRBJ1-2; D is unresolved. CDR1 is SEHNR and CDR2 is FQNEAQ in the germline V gene (reference sequence). V was pared by 0 bases and J by 8 bases, with 13 bases between. This CDR3 region has 14 residues. The CDR3 sequence is CASSLAVEGWGYTF. The CDR3 DNA reads TGTGCCAGCAGCTTAGCCGTTGAGGGCTGGGGCTACACCTTC.

The J gene is TRBJ2-7, the V gene TRBV7-2; D is perhaps TRBD2 (6 bases). From germline, CDR1 is SGHTA and CDR2 FQGNSA. This CDR3 spans 14 amino acids. V shed 1 base and J shed 0 bases, with 7 bases lying between them. CDR3 region: CASSLGTNSYEQYF. The DNA for the CDR3 is TGTGCCAGCAGCTTAGGGACTAACTCCTACGAGCAGTACTTC.

A single count supports this clone. The chain is built from TRBV7-3 and TRBJ2-3; 14 bases map to TRBD2. CDR3 size: 16 residues. With V trimmed by 5 bases and J by 5 bases, 6 bases remained unmatched. Per germline, CDR1 SGHTA and CDR2 FQGTGA. Written as DNA, the CDR3 is TGTGCCAGCAGCAGAGGGACTAGCGGGAGTATAGATACGCAGTATTTT. Its translation is CASSRGTSGSIDTQYF.

The chain combines TRBV18 with TRBJ2-3; no clear D gene. CDR1 is KGHSH and CDR2 is LQKENI in the germline V gene. CDR3 length: 15 residues. V was pared by 0 bases and J by 0 bases, with 7 bases between. The CDR3: CASSPPGRSTDTQYF. Here the CDR3 DNA reads TGTGCCAGCTCACCACCGGGCAGGAGCACAGATACGCAGTATTTT.

The chain combines TRBV5-4 with TRBJ1-1; D possibly corresponds to TRBD1 (6 bases). This CDR3 spans 15 amino acids. V was shortened by 3 bases and J by 1 base, with 13 bases between the two germline ends. The germline CDR1 and CDR2 sequences are SGHNT and YYREEE (reference sequence). CDR3 loop: CASSWSTGQNTEAFF. CDR3 nucleotide sequence: TGTGCCAGCAGCTGGAGCACAGGGCAGAACACTGAAGCTTTCTTT.

The count of this clone is one. The chain recombines TRBV11-1 with TRBJ1-6; D is uncertain. Trimming left V 4 bases short and J 16 bases short, with 23 bases between. Looked up from germline, CDR1 is SGHAT and CDR2 is FQDESV (reference sequence). This CDR3 has 15 amino acids. The CDR3 region is CASSYLNREINRLHF. Here the CDR3 DNA reads TGTGCCAGCAGCTACCTTAACCGGGAGATTAACCGACTCCACTTT.

The chain links TRBV24-1 to TRBJ1-1; D not certain. Trimming pared 4 bases from V and 1 base from J, leaving 9 bases between. CDR3 length equals 14 residues. Germline values: CDR1 KGHDR, CDR2 SFDVKD. CDR3 DNA sequence: TGTGCCACCAGTGACCCCAACTCGAACACTGAAGCTTTCTTT. Translation gives CATSDPNSNTEAFF.

V and J are TRBV5-5 and TRBJ1-5; tentative D call: TRBD1 (5 bases). CDR3 length: 14 amino acids. Germline V gives CDR1 SGHKS, CDR2 YYEKEE (reference sequence). The germline V and J ends were trimmed by 4 bases and 4 bases, with 12 bases remaining between them. The CDR3, as DNA: TGTGCCAGCAGCCTTACAGGAGGGAATCAGCCCCAGCATTTT. This sequence encodes CASSLTGGNQPQHF.

The rearrangement joins TRBV28 to TRBJ1-4, with D unclear. Trimming removed 1 base at V and 8 bases at J, with 11 bases between. The CDR3 runs to 14 residues. Germline CDR1 is MDHEN and CDR2 is SYDVKM. The CDR3: CASSLFGREEKLFF. The CDR3 bases are TGTGCCAGCAGTTTATTCGGACGGGAGGAAAAACTGTTTTTT.

This chain connects TRBV29-1 to TRBJ2-7; tentative D call: TRBD1 (5 bases). Germline V CDR1 and CDR2: SQVTM, ANQGSEA. This CDR3 comprises 13 residues. The ends were cut back, 0 bases at V and 0 bases at J, with 6 bases in the middle. Here the CDR3 DNA reads TGCAGCGTTGAAGATCAGGGCTCCTACGAGCAGTACTTC. This gives the protein CSVEDQGSYEQYF.

The chain employs TRBV6-5 and TRBJ2-1; TRBD2 is a possible D gene (5 bases). This CDR3 spans 12 amino acids. Between the trimmed V and J ends, which lost 7 bases and 10 bases, there was a span of 14 bases. Germline assignment: CDR1 MNHEY and CDR2 SVGAGI. CDR3: CASTKGRGEQFF. The CDR3 DNA sequence: TGTGCCAGCACCAAAGGGCGAGGGGAGCAGTTCTTC.